The present T cell receptor (beta chain) was sequenced within a study of radiotherapy plus CTLA-4 blockade in lung cancer. About this clone itself: Its antigen is not known.

This table comes from immunoSEQ multiplex PCR, and its TCRdb copy is limited to in-frame clones, with some not included. The sample lists roughly 32,000 clones; 70% were seen once. The V gene end was trimmed by 5 bases and the J gene end by 7 bases; junction bases not matched to a gene: 10. The germline V gene has CDR1 SGHTA and CDR2 FQGTGA. The CDR3 spans 15 residues. Study-level findings and limits: In blood, after radiotherapy plus ipilimumab, tumor-derived TCR clones expanded.

This clonotype was obtained from a human donor with non-small cell lung cancer who had stable disease on radiotherapy plus ipilimumab. The starting material was peripheral blood, obtained from a patient treated with radiotherapy plus ipilimumab. The chain joins TRBV7-3 to TRBJ1-4, with 7 bases identical to TRBD1. The CDR3 DNA reads TGTGCCAGCAGCACCCAGGGGGGGGCGTTTGAAAAACTGTTTTTT. Its translation: CASSTQGGAFEKLFF.